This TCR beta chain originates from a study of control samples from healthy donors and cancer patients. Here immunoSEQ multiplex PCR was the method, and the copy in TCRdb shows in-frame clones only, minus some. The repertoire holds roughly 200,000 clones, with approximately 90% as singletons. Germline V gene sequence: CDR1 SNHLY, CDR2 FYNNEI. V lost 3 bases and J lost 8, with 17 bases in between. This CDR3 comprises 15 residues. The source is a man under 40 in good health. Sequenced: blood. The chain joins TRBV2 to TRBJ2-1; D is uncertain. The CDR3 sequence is CASSEDHSGSDEQFF. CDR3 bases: TGTGCCAGCAGTGAGGACCATTCCGGATCGGATGAGCAGTTCTTC.